Sequencing of this T cell receptor (beta chain) was carried out in a study of blood T cell repertoires in COVID-19. Produced via immunoSEQ multiplex PCR; TCRdb's table is partial and in-frame only. The data hold over 150,000 clones, with around 80% observed a single time. Sequencing was carried out using peripheral blood. The sequence was obtained from a woman of 80 years or more with active or convalescent COVID-19.

CDR3 bases: TGTGCCAGCAGCGCAGACAGTGCAAACGCCGGGGAGCTGTTTTTT. This sequence encodes CASSADSANAGELFF. The chain links TRBV9 to TRBJ2-2, with TRBD1 as a possible D gene (5 bases). CDR1 and CDR2 from the germline V gene are SGDLS and YYNGEE. The ends were cut back, 3 bases at V and 6 bases at J, with 15 bases in the middle. The CDR3 is 15 residues long.